The clone carrying this T cell receptor (beta chain) was seen repeatedly, ten times or more. Its antigen is still unknown. These data are taken from a study of prognosis after radiotherapy for stage I lung cancer. Turning to the study itself: The patient group consisted of about a dozen men and roughly 6 women whose ages spanned 53 to 84, median 74.5 years. Patients with tumors diagnosed as squamous cell carcinoma numbered seven, and those with adenocarcinoma twelve. Findings of the study overall: Patients developing distant metastases showed lower Shannon entropy after stereotactic body radiation therapy.

With two-round multiplex PCR, TCR beta CDR3 sequences were amplified from genomic DNA. Round one of PCR was performed, and it used primers specific to each TRBV and TRBJ gene. TCRdb re-called the multiplex PCR reads with MiXCR, one entry per CDR3 protein. The sample shows about 51,000 distinct CDR3 sequences, roughly 35% of them seen only once. Peripheral venous blood was drawn in roughly 5.4-milliliter volumes, with a draw taken at each of two separate time points. V lost 5 bases and J lost 2, with 16 bases in between. Per the germline V gene, CDR1 is SGHAT and CDR2 is FQDESV (reference sequence). The CDR3 has 15 amino acids.

This chain connects TRBV11-1 to TRBJ2-7; D call uncertain. This receptor was identified in a donor aged 50 or older with non-small cell lung cancer. Specimen: PBMCs, collected before or after stereotactic body radiation therapy (not recorded which). The CDR3 loop is CASSRLTSPTYEQYF. The CDR3 region has the DNA TGTGCCAGCAGCCGGCTGACATCCCCAACCTACGAGCAGTACTTC.